Sequencing of this T cell receptor beta chain was carried out in a study of T cells after yellow fever vaccination. Overall study context: SMART-Seq v4 Ultra Low Input prepared libraries from low-cell fractions. General study points: Abundant clonotypes (contaminants from the bulk population) could be present in FACS-sorted repertoires. Weaker overall, the secondary response nonetheless peaked faster (day 5 versus 15).

The CDR3 is 14 residues long. Deletions cut 6 bases from V and 7 bases from J, with 18 bases between. This clonotype was observed a handful of times. The antigen remains unidentified. UMIs were added to TCR cDNA along with a universal primer site when it was made by 5'RACE template switching. TCRdb passed the 5' RACE reads through MiXCR, listing each CDR3 protein once. In the table there are some 300,000 distinct CDR3 sequences, around 10% of which are singletons. V is TRBV12-3 or TRBV12-4 and J is TRBJ1-2; the D is unclear. The sequence came from a man aged 18-30 years who received the YFV17D yellow fever vaccine. Sequencing was performed on CD4+ T cells sorted from PBMCs, taken 5 days after the yellow fever booster vaccination. The CDR3 protein is CASSPVTRSAGYTF. The DNA of the CDR3 is TGTGCCAGCAGCCCCGTAACTCGATCGGCTGGCTACACCTTC.